These 5 T cell receptor beta chains came from one sample sequenced in a study of T cells in Graves' hyperthyroidism and ophthalmopathy. What was amplified from RNA transcripts were TCR beta CDR3 regions. First-round RT-PCR of the TCR CDR3 relied on the HTBI primer set. TCRdb called the multiplex PCR reads again in MiXCR, with one record for every CDR3 protein. The sample has about 400,000 distinct CDR3 sequences, approximately 15% seen once. Sequencing input: blood. The receptors derive from a young woman with Graves' hyperthyroidism that later progressed to Graves' ophthalmopathy.

This clonotype has at least ten counts. This chain uses TRBV20-1 with TRBJ1-2, with TRBD1 matching over 9 bases. The CDR3 has 13 residues. Germline CDR1 is DFQATT and CDR2 is SNEGSKA (reference sequence). J was trimmed by 4 bases and V by 5 bases; bases with no gene match: 5. CDR3 coding DNA: TGCAGTGCTCCGGGACAGGGAAGCTATGGCTACACCTTC. This encodes CSAPGQGSYGYTF.

This clonotype has only a few counts. This CDR3 is CASSLDRVGTYEQYF. For the CDR3, the DNA is TGTGCCAGCAGCCTTGACAGGGTTGGCACCTACGAGCAGTACTTC. The gene calls are TRBV5-6 and TRBJ2-7; TRBD1 matches 7 bases. V gave up 4 bases and J gave up 2 bases; unmatched junction bases: 9. Germline V gene sequence: CDR1 SGHDT, CDR2 YYEEEE. The CDR3 totals 15 residues. The variable domain in full, completed from reference TRBV5-6 and TRBJ2-7, reads DAGVTQSPTHLIKTRGQQVTLRCSPKSGHDTVSWYQQALGQGPQFIFQYYEEEERQRGNFPDRFSGHQFPNYSSELNVNALLLGDSALYLCASSLDRVGTYEQYFGPGTRLTVT.

This clonotype was counted at least ten times. The gene calls are TRBV5-1 and TRBJ2-1; possibly TRBD1 for D (5 bases). The V end was cut by 0 bases, the J end by 8 bases, with 12 bases between. The germline gives CDR1 SGHRS, CDR2 YFSETQ. CDR3 size: 14 residues. CDR3: CASSLVGANDEQFF. Here the CDR3 DNA reads TGCGCCAGCAGCTTGGTAGGGGCTAATGATGAGCAGTTCTTC.

This clonotype has ten or more counts. V is TRBV7-8 and J is TRBJ2-1; 8 positions match TRBD2. The V segment lost 1 base and the J segment 7 bases; nucleotides outside the gene matches: 6. Germline V lookup: CDR1 SGHVS, CDR2 FQNEAQ. The CDR3 covers 15 residues. CDR3 region: CASSLGAGVVNEQFF. DNA of the CDR3: TGTGCCAGCAGCTTAGGAGCGGGAGTTGTTAATGAGCAGTTCTTC. Complete variable domain (other parts from reference TRBV7-8 and TRBJ2-1): GAGVSQSPRYKVAKRGQDVALRCDPISGHVSLFWYQQALGQGPEFLTYFQNEAQLDKSGLPSDRFFAERPEGSVSTLKIQRTQQEDSAVYLCASSLGAGVVNEQFFGPGTRLTVL.

This clonotype was recorded only once. The V call is TRBV3-1, the J call TRBJ2-5; TRBD1 agrees at 8 bases. The V gene end was trimmed by 1 base and the J gene end by 2 bases; junction bases not matched to a gene: 3. Germline values: CDR1 LGHDT, CDR2 YNNKEL (reference sequence). This CDR3 is 15 amino acids long. The DNA of the CDR3 is TGTGCCAGCAGCCAAGCCGACAGGGGTCAAGAGACCCAGTACTTC. Translating it yields CASSQADRGQETQYF.